Below, 3 T cell receptor beta chains from the same sample are listed, as sequenced in a study of blood T cell repertoires in COVID-19. TCRdb keeps only in-frame clones here, not all; method: immunoSEQ multiplex PCR. The sample yields more than 250,000 clones, about 89% seen once. The sequenced material came from PBMCs or T cells enriched from blood (not recorded which). The receptor source for this set is a woman aged 18-29 years who had recovered from COVID-19.

The chain recombines TRBV4-3 with TRBJ1-1, with a tentative D call TRBD1 (5 bases). Germline assignment: CDR1 LGHNA and CDR2 YSLEER. The CDR3 loop spans 16 amino acids. The V gene lost 0 bases and the J gene lost 4 bases, with 15 bases spanning the gap. CDR3 residues: CASSQEIQVWGTEAFF. CDR3 in DNA: TGCGCCAGCAGCCAAGAGATACAGGTCTGGGGCACTGAAGCTTTCTTT.

The J gene is TRBJ2-7, the V gene TRBV28, with D tentatively TRBD1 (5 bases). CDR1 and CDR2 (germline): MDHEN, SYDVKM. This CDR3 region has 16 residues. V lost 6 bases and J 3 bases, leaving 21 bases between the germline ends. DNA of the CDR3: TGTGCCAGCAGACCGAACGGACAAAGTATATACTACGAGCAGTACTTC. This gives the protein CASRPNGQSIYYEQYF.

This clone was picked up a small number of times. The CDR3 DNA is TGTGCCAGCAGTTACGACGGGTATCAGCCCCAGCATTTT. Amino acids: CASSYDGYQPQHF. J is TRBJ1-5 and V is TRBV12-3 or TRBV12-4; D unclear. V was shortened by 4 bases and J by 5 bases, with 9 bases between the two germline ends. CDR3 length: 13 amino acids.